This paragraph reports one T cell receptor beta chain. What it binds is unknown. Sequenced by immunoSEQ multiplex PCR; TCRdb stores in-frame clones only, minus some. The sample lists approximately 100,000 clones; 85% to 90% were seen once. The data belong to a study of T cell responses to AZD1222 COVID-19 vaccine. At the level of the study: It was second doses at about 4 or about 12 weeks that were pooled. Study conclusions and caveats: Reports say nearly half of spike-specific TCRs go after unmutated variant regions. Sampling that yielded the repertoires occurred only after the peak T cell response.

The trim removed 5 bases at V and 4 bases at J, leaving 8 bases unmatched. CDR3 size: 15 residues. Germline V gene sequence: CDR1 MNHEY, CDR2 SVGAGI. The sequenced sample was peripheral blood, obtained on day 0 of AZD1222 vaccination. The sequence was collected from an adult in good health. This sequence joins TRBV6-5 and TRBJ1-1, with 9 nucleotides matching TRBD1. CDR3 sequence (DNA): TGTGCCAGCAGTCGAAAGACAGGGGGAGGCACTGAAGCTTTCTTT. It translates to CASSRKTGGGTEAFF.